The rows below give T cell receptor beta chains drawn from one sample of a study of CD8 T cells in Susac syndrome. TCRdb processed the immunoSEQ multiplex PCR reads anew with MiXCR; each CDR3 protein has one entry. The repertoire includes 130,000 or so distinct CDR3 sequences, more than 75% of them detected once, and around 0.22% sits in the top ten. Sequenced material: CD8+ T cells from PBMCs. The receptor set was obtained from a human donor with multiple sclerosis. The CDR3 runs from the conserved cysteine through the conserved F or W. The D gene is left open where the match is weak.

TRBJ2-2 | NA | TRBV24-1 | CATSDTDGITGELFF | TGTGCCACCAGTGATACAGACGGTATCACCGGGGAGCTGTTTTTT
TRBJ2-7 | NA | TRBV7-2 | CASSLAGEPYEQYF | TGTGCCAGCAGCTTAGCGGGAGAGCCATACGAGCAGTACTTC
TRBJ2-1 | NA | TRBV4-2 | CASSQDPVSYNEQFF | TGTGCCAGCAGCCAAGACCCCGTTTCCTACAATGAGCAGTTCTTC
TRBJ2-2 | NA | TRBV6-2/TRBV6-3 | CATHAWGPGTGELFF | TGTGCCACCCACGCCTGGGGCCCTGGCACCGGGGAGCTGTTTTTT
TRBJ1-2 | TRBD1 | TRBV29-1 | CSVGQGGIYGYTF | TGCAGCGTAGGACAGGGGGGGATCTATGGCTACACCTTC
TRBJ2-1 | TRBD2 | TRBV9 | CASSVARGRFEGGERNEQFF | TGTGCCAGCAGCGTAGCTCGGGGTCGTTTTGAGGGAGGGGAGCGGAATGAGCAGTTCTTC
TRBJ2-2 | TRBD2 | TRBV13 | CASSSTSGSTGELFF | TGTGCCAGCAGCAGCACTAGCGGGAGTACCGGGGAGCTGTTTTTT
TRBJ2-7 | NA | TRBV7-6 | CASSLSGSAYEQYF | TGTGCCAGCAGCTTATCAGGGAGCGCCTACGAGCAGTACTTC
TRBJ1-2 | NA | TRBV3-1 | CASSPIGPAYGYTF | TGTGCCAGCAGCCCCATCGGGCCCGCCTACGGCTACACCTTC
TRBJ1-1 | NA | TRBV5-1 | CASSGGRQMNTEAFF | TGCGCCAGCAGCGGGGGGAGACAGATGAACACTGAAGCTTTCTTT
TRBJ2-5 | NA | TRBV20-1 | CSASLPGQGQETQYF | TGCAGTGCTAGCTTACCGGGACAAGGACAAGAGACCCAGTACTTC
TRBJ1-5 | TRBD1 | TRBV15 | CATSRGAGGAQPQHF | TGTGCCACCAGCAGAGGTGCAGGGGGTGCTCAGCCCCAGCATTTT
TRBJ2-7 | NA | TRBV20-1 | CSARDIAVIYEQYF | TGCAGTGCTAGAGATATAGCGGTAATCTACGAGCAGTACTTC
TRBJ1-2 | NA | TRBV7-9 | CASSFWEREPDTF | TGTGCCAGCAGCTTCTGGGAGAGGGAACCCGACACCTTC
TRBJ2-3 | NA | TRBV12-3/TRBV12-4 | CASSLGLFPATDTQYF | TGTGCCAGCAGTTTAGGACTTTTCCCGGCCACAGATACGCAGTATTTT
TRBJ1-2 | NA | TRBV19 | CASSTPWVDGYTF | TGTGCCAGTAGTACCCCATGGGTGGATGGCTACACCTTC
TRBJ2-3 | NA | TRBV11-2 | CASSLVGGALDTQYF | TGTGCCAGCAGCTTAGTAGGGGGAGCCTTAGATACGCAGTATTTT